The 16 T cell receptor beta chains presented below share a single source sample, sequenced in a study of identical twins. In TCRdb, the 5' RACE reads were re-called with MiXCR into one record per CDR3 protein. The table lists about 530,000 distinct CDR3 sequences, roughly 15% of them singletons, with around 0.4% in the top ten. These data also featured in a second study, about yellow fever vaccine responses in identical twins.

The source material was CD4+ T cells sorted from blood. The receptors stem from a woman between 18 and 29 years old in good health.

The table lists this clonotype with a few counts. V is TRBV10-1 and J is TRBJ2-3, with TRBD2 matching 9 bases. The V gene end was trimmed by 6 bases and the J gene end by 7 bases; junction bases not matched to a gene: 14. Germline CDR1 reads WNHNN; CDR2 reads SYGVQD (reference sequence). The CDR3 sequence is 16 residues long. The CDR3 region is CASSEDGGLAKNTQYF. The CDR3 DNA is TGCGCCAGCAGCGAAGATGGGGGACTAGCAAAGAATACGCAGTATTTT.

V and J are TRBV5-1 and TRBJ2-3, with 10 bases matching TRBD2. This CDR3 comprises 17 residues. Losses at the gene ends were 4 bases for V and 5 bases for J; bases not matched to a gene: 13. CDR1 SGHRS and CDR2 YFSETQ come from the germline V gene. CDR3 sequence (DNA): TGCGCCAGCAGCATAGGCTTTAGCGGGGGGCCGGTAGATACGCAGTATTTT. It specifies CASSIGFSGGPVDTQYF. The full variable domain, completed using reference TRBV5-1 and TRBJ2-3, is KAGVTQTPRYLIKTRGQQVTLSCSPISGHRSVSWYQQTPGQGLQFLFEYFSETQRNKGNFPGRFSGRQFSNSRSEMNVSTLELGDSALYLCASSIGFSGGPVDTQYFGPGTRLTVL.

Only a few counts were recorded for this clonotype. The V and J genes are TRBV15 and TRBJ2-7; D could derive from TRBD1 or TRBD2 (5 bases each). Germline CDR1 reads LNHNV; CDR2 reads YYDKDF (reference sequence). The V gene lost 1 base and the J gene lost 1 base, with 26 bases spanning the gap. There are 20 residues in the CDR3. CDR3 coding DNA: TGTGCCACCAGCAGAGTGAGGGGTCCGACCCTTCACTTCTCTTCCTACGAGCAGTACTTC. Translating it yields CATSRVRGPTLHFSSYEQYF.

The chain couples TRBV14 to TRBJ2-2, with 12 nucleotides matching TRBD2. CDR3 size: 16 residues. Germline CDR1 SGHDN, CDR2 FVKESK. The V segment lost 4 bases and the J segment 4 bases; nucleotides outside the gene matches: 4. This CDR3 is CASSRRLAGVTGELFF. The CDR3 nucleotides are TGTGCCAGCAGCCGAAGACTAGCGGGAGTCACCGGGGAGCTGTTTTTT.

CDR3 coding DNA: TGTGCCAGCAGTGAACAGTTTTTTGGGGCCAACGTCCTGACTTTC. This sequence encodes CASSEQFFGANVLTF. This rearrangement joins TRBV6-1 to TRBJ2-6, with D unresolved. This CDR3 is built from 15 residues. Germline V CDR1 and CDR2: MNHNS, SASEGT. The V end was cut by 2 bases, the J end by 3 bases, with 8 bases between.

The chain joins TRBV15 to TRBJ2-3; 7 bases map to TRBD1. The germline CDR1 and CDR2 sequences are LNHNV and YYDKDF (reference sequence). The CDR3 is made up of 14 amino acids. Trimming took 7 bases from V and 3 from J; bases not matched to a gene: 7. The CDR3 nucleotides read TGTGCCACCAAACCAGGGGGTCTGACAGATACGCAGTATTTT. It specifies CATKPGGLTDTQYF. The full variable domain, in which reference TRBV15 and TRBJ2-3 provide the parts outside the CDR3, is DAMVIQNPRYQVTQFGKPVTLSCSQTLNHNVMYWYQQKSSQAPKLLFHYYDKDFNNEADTPDNFQSRRPNTSFCFLDIRSPGLGDTAMYLCATKPGGLTDTQYFGPGTRLTVL.

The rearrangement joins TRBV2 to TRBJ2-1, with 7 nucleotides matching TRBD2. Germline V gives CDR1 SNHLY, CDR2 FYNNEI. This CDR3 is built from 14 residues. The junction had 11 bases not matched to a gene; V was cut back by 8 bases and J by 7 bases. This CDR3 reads CASHQAGRENEQFF. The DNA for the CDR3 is TGTGCCAGCCACCAAGCGGGGCGTGAAAATGAGCAGTTCTTC.

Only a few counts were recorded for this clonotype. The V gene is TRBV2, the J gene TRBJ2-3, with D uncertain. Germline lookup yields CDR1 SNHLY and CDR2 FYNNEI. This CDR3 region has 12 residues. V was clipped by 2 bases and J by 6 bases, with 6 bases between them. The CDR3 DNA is TGTGCCAGCAGTGAATTAAGGGATACGCAGTATTTT. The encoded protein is CASSELRDTQYF.

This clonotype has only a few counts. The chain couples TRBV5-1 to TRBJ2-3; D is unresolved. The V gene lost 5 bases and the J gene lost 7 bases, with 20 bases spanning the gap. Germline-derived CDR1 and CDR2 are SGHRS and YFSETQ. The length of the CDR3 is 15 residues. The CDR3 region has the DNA TGCGCCAGCAGTTCCTCCGACCCGATATCATATACGCAGTATTTT. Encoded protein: CASSSSDPISYTQYF.

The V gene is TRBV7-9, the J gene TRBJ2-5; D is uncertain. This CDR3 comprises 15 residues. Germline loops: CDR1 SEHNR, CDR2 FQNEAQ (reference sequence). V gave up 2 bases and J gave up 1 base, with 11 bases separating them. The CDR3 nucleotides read TGTGCCAGCAGCTTACTAGGCAAACCCCAAGAGACCCAGTACTTC. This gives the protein CASSLLGKPQETQYF.

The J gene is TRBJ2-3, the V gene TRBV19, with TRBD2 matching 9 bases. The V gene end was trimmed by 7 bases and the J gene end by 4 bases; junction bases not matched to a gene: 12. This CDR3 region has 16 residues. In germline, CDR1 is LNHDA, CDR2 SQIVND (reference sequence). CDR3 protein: CASKGTIAGAADTQYF. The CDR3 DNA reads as TGTGCCAGTAAAGGGACCATAGCGGGAGCGGCAGATACGCAGTATTTT.

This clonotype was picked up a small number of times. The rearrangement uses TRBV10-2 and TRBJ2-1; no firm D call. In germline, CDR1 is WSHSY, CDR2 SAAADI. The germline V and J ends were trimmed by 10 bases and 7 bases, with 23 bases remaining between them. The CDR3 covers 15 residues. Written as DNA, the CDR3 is TGCGCCACCCAGATAGGCACGGGCCCCCCGAATGAGCAGTTCTTC. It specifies CATQIGTGPPNEQFF.

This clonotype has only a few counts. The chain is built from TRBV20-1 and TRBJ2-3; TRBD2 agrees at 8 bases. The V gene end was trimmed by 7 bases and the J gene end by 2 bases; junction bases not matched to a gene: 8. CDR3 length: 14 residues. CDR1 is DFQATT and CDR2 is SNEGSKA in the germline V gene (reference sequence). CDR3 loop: CSGNSGMSTDTQYF. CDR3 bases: TGCAGTGGGAATAGCGGGATGTCCACAGATACGCAGTATTTT.

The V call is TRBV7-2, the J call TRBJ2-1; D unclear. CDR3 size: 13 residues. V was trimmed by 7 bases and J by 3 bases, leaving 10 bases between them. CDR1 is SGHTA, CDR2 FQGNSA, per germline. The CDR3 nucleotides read TGTGCCAGCACCACTATCGTCTACAATGAGCAGTTCTTC. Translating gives CASTTIVYNEQFF. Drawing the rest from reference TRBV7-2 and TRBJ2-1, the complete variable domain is GAGVSQSPSNKVTEKGKDVELRCDPISGHTALYWYRQSLGQGLEFLIYFQGNSAPDKSGLPSDRFSAERTGGSVSTLTIQRTQQEDSAVYLCASTTIVYNEQFFGPGTRLTVL.

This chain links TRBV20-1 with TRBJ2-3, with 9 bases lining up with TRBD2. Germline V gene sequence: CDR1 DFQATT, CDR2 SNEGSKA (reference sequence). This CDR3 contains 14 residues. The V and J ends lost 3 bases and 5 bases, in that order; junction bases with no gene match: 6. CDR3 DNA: TGCAGTGCTAGTTTAGCGGGGGTTGAAGATACGCAGTATTTT. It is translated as CSASLAGVEDTQYF.

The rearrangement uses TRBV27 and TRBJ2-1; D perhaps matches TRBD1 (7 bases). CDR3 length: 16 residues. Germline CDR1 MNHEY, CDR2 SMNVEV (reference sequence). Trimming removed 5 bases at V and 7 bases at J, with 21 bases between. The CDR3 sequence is CASSPRWRGLGNEQFF. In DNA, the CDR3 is TGTGCCAGCAGTCCCCGTTGGAGGGGGCTAGGTAATGAGCAGTTCTTC.